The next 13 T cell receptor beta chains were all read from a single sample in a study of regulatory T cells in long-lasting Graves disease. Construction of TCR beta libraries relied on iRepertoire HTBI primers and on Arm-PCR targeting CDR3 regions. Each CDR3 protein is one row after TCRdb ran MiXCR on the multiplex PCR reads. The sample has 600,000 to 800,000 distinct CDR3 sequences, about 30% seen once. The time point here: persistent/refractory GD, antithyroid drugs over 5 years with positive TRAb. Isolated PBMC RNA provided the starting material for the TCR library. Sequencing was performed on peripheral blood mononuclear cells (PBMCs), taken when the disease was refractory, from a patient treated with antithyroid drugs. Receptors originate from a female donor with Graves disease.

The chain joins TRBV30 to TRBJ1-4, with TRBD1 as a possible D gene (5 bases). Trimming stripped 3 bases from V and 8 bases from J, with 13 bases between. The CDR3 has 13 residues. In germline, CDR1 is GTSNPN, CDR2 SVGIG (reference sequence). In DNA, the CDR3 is TGTGCCTGGAGAGCGCACCCAGGGGAAAAACTGTTTTTT. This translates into CAWRAHPGEKLFF.

As DNA, the CDR3 is TGCAGTGCTAGAGAAGGCCCGGCGGGCGTAGCTTTCTTT. It yields the protein CSAREGPAGVAFF. The rearrangement uses TRBV20-1 and TRBJ1-1; D unclear. Trimming removed 0 bases at V and 10 bases at J, with 15 bases between. CDR1 and CDR2 (germline): DFQATT, SNEGSKA (reference sequence). The CDR3 length is 13 residues.

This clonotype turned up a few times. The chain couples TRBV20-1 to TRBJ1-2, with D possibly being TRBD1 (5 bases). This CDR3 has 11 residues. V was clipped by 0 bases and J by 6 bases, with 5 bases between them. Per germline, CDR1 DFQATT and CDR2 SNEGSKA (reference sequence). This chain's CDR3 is CSAREGDGYTF. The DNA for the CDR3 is TGCAGTGCTAGAGAAGGGGATGGCTACACCTTC.

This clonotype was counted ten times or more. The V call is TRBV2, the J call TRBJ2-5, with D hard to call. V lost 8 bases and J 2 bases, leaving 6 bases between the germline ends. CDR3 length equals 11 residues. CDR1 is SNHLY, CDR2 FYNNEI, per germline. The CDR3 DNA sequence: TGTGCCAGCGACCTACAAGAGACCCAGTACTTC. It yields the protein CASDLQETQYF. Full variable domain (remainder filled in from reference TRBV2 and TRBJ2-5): EPEVTQTPSHQVTQMGQEVILRCVPISNHLYFYWYRQILGQKVEFLVSFYNNEISEKSEIFDDQFSVERPDGSNFTLKIRSTKLEDSAMYFCASDLQETQYFGPGTRLLVL.

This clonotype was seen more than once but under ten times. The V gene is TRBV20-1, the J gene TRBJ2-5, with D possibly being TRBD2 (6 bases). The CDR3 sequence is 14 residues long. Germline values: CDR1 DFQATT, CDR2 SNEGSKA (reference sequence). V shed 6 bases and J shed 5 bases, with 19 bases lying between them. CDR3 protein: CSAGGDGPGETQYF. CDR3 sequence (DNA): TGCAGTGCAGGCGGGGACGGGCCTGGGGAGACCCAGTACTTC.

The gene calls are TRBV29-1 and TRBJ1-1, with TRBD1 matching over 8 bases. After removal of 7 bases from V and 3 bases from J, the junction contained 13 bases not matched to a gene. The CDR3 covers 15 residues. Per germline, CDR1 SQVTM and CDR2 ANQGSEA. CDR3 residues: CSAGGGRGRYTEAFF. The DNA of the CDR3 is TGCAGCGCGGGCGGGGGCAGGGGGCGATACACTGAAGCTTTCTTT. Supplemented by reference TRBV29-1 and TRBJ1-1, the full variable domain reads SAVISQKPSRDICQRGTSLTIQCQVDSQVTMMFWYRQQPGQSLTLIATANQGSEATYESGFVIDKFPISRPNLTFSTLTVSNMSPEDSSIYLCSAGGGRGRYTEAFFGQGTRLTVV.

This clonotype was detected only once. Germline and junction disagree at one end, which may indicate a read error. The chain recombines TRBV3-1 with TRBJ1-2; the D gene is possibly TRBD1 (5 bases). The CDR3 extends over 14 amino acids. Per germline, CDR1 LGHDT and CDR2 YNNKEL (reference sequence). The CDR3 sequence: CAGSQGGGIGGYTF. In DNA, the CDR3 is TGTGCCGGCAGCCAAGGTGGGGGGATAGGAGGCTACACCTTC.

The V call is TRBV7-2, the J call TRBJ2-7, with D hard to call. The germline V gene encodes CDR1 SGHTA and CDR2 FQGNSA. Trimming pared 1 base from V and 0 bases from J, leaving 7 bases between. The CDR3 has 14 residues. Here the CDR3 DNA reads TGTGCCAGCAGCTTAGAAGGACCCTCCTACGAGCAGTACTTC. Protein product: CASSLEGPSYEQYF.

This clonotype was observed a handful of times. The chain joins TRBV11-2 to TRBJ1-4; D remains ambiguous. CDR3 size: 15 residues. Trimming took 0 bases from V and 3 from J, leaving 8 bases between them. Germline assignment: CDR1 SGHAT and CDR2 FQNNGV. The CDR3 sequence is CASSLDLGPNEKLFF. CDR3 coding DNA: TGTGCCAGCAGCTTAGATCTTGGGCCTAATGAAAAACTGTTTTTT.

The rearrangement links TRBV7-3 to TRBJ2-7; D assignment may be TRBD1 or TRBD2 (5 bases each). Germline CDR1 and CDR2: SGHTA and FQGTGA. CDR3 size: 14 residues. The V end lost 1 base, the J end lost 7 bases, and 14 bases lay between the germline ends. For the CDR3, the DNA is TGTGCCAGCAGCTTAAATGGGGGTCTGGGGGAGCAGTACTTC. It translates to CASSLNGGLGEQYF.

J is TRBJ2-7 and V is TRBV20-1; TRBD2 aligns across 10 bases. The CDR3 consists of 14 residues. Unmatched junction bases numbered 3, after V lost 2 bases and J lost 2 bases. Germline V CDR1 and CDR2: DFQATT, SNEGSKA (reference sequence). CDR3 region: CSARIAGGPYEQYF. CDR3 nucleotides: TGCAGTGCTAGAATAGCGGGAGGACCCTACGAGCAGTACTTC.

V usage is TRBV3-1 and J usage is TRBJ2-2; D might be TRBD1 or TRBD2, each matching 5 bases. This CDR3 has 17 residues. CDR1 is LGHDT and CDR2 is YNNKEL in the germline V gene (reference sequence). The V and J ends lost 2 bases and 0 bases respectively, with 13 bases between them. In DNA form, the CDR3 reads TGTGCCAGCAGCCAACAGTCGGGGCCTACGAACACCGGGGAGCTGTTTTTT. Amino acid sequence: CASSQQSGPTNTGELFF.

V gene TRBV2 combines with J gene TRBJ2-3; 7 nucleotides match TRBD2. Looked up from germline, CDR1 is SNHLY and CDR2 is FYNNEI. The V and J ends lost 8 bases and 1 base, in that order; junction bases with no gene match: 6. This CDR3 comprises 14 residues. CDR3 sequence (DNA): TGTGCCAGCGGGGAGGGCGTGGGCACAGATACGCAGTATTTT. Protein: CASGEGVGTDTQYF.